A single sample gave rise to the 29 T cell receptor beta chains below, sequenced in a study of naive and memory T cell subsets. Two oligonucleotides, mixed equimolar, formed the beta constant-region primer covering TRBC1 and TRBC2. Nested alpha and beta constant-region primers with the SP2 primer drove four PCR rounds on ligated cDNA. TCRdb processed the UMI-ligation and nested PCR reads anew with MiXCR; each CDR3 protein has one entry. The table shows around 160,000 distinct CDR3 sequences, with over 20% occurring only once. General study results and limits: Possibly reflecting memory cells re-expressing CD45RA, a few larger clonotypes occurred in naive repertoires, especially CD8.

These receptors have no known antigen. The sequencing sample was made of naive CD4+ T cells from blood. These receptors were collected from a human donor in good health.

This clonotype was seen repeatedly, ten times or more. The chain recombines TRBV6-5 with TRBJ2-7; TRBD1 aligns across 10 bases. CDR1 is MNHEY and CDR2 is SVGAGI in the germline V gene. Losses at the gene ends were 6 bases for V and 3 bases for J; bases not matched to a gene: 5. The CDR3 runs 14 residues. The CDR3 protein is CASSRDRGGYEQYF. The CDR3 DNA sequence: TGTGCCAGCAGCCGGGACAGGGGAGGCTACGAGCAGTACTTC.

This clonotype was counted only a few times. This chain uses TRBV6-5 with TRBJ2-1, with D possibly being TRBD1 (6 bases). V lost 6 bases, J lost 4 bases, and 16 bases lay in between. Germline CDR1 MNHEY, CDR2 SVGAGI. The CDR3 extends over 15 amino acids. The CDR3 reads CASRTDRMGYNEQFF. The CDR3 DNA sequence: TGTGCCAGCAGAACCGACAGGATGGGTTACAATGAGCAGTTCTTC.

The sample holds a few counts of this clonotype. The junction differs from germline at one of its ends, possibly a read error. The V and J genes are TRBV12-3 or TRBV12-4 and TRBJ2-7; D not resolved. This CDR3 has 12 residues. The CDR3 DNA is TGTGCCAGCAGTTTAGGCCGCAGACCCAGGCACTTC. This sequence encodes CASSLGRRPRHF.

CDR3: CASSSTSGGETQYF. The DNA for the CDR3 is TGTGCCAGCAGTTCGACTAGCGGTGGGGAGACCCAGTACTTC. The chain links TRBV7-9 to TRBJ2-5; 9 bases fit TRBD2. CDR1 is SEHNR, CDR2 FQNEAQ, per germline (reference sequence). V lost 6 bases to trimming and J lost 5 bases; unmatched junction nucleotides: 7. This CDR3 comprises 14 residues.

The genes are TRBV12-3 or TRBV12-4 and TRBJ1-6; D call uncertain. Trimming stripped 0 bases from V and 1 base from J, with 4 bases between. CDR3 length: 15 amino acids. CDR3 loop: CASSLAASYNSPLHF. The CDR3 DNA follows: TGTGCCAGCAGTTTAGCTGCATCCTATAATTCACCCCTCCACTTT.

This clonotype has more than one count but fewer than ten. This chain connects TRBV12-3 or TRBV12-4 to TRBJ2-7; 12 nucleotides match TRBD2. CDR3 length: 13 residues. The J segment lost 6 bases and the V segment lost 6 bases, leaving 3 bases of the junction unmatched. CDR3 bases: TGTGCCAGCAGCTTACTAGCGGGAGGCGAGCAGTACTTC. Amino acids: CASSLLAGGEQYF.

This clonotype occurred a few times. The chain employs TRBV20-1 and TRBJ2-1; 11 bases are a match to TRBD1. This CDR3 region has 11 residues. Trimming at V came to 6 bases and at J to 9 bases, leaving 1 base not matched to a gene. CDR1 and CDR2 from the germline V gene are DFQATT and SNEGSKA (reference sequence). For the CDR3, the DNA is TGCAGTGCAGGGACAGGGGGTGAGCAGTTCTTC. This gives the protein CSAGTGGEQFF.

This chain uses TRBV7-8 with TRBJ1-4, with 8 bases identical to TRBD1. V was clipped by 5 bases and J by 10 bases; unmatched bases: 12. CDR1 and CDR2 from the germline V gene are SGHVS and FQNEAQ. The CDR3 has 15 residues. CDR3 protein: CASSDAGGAVGKLFF. DNA of the CDR3: TGTGCCAGCAGCGACGCAGGGGGCGCGGTGGGAAAACTGTTTTTT.

The chain recombines TRBV9 with TRBJ1-1; maybe TRBD1 (5 bases). The germline gives CDR1 SGDLS, CDR2 YYNGEE. The CDR3 contains 14 residues. V lost 4 bases and J 3 bases, leaving 13 bases between the germline ends. CDR3 protein: CASSTRDGDTEAFF. CDR3 in DNA: TGTGCCAGCAGCACAAGGGACGGGGACACTGAAGCTTTCTTT.

J is TRBJ2-7 and V is TRBV20-1; TRBD2 agrees at 12 bases. The V segment lost 1 base and the J segment 0 bases; nucleotides outside the gene matches: 13. Germline CDR1 DFQATT, CDR2 SNEGSKA (reference sequence). The CDR3 totals 19 residues. The CDR3 DNA reads as TGCAGTGCTAGAGTCTTCGACTTACTAGCGGGAGGCCTCTCCTACGAGCAGTACTTC. It specifies CSARVFDLLAGGLSYEQYF.

This clonotype was recorded at least ten times. The CDR3 DNA sequence: TGCAGCGTTGCCAGGGTCTCGGTTGGGGAACTGTTTTTT. It codes for CSVARVSVGELFF. V gene TRBV29-1 combines with J gene TRBJ1-4; D perhaps matches TRBD1 (5 bases). This CDR3 has 13 residues. Per the germline V gene, CDR1 is SQVTM and CDR2 is ANQGSEA. Trimming pared 4 bases from V and 12 bases from J, leaving 18 bases between.

The rearrangement uses TRBV29-1 and TRBJ1-2, with a tentative D call TRBD1 (5 bases). Germline-derived CDR1 and CDR2 are SQVTM and ANQGSEA. V lost 3 bases and J 8 bases, leaving 7 bases between the germline ends. The CDR3 is 10 amino acids. The CDR3 sequence is CSVDREGYTF. The CDR3 coding sequence is TGCAGCGTTGACAGGGAAGGCTACACCTTC. Full variable domain (remainder filled in from reference TRBV29-1 and TRBJ1-2): SAVISQKPSRDICQRGTSLTIQCQVDSQVTMMFWYRQQPGQSLTLIATANQGSEATYESGFVIDKFPISRPNLTFSTLTVSNMSPEDSSIYLCSVDREGYTFGSGTRLTVV.

This clonotype was picked up many times. A read error may produce the germline difference seen at one junction end. The CDR3 region has the DNA TGTGCCAGCAGTGTCTCCCACGAGCAGTACTTC. Translated: CASSVSHEQYF. V is TRBV6-2 or TRBV6-3 and J is TRBJ2-7; D ambiguous. The CDR3 is 11 amino acids. Germline-derived CDR1 and CDR2 are MNHEY and SVGEGT.

This clonotype was counted only a few times. The chain joins TRBV4-1 to TRBJ1-5; possible D gene TRBD1, 5 bases. There are 17 residues in the CDR3. With 0 bases removed from V and 6 bases from J, the gap between germline ends came to 18 bases. Germline assignment: CDR1 MGHRA and CDR2 YSYEKL. The CDR3 DNA reads TGCGCCAGCAGCCAAGACCCTCCCGGGGCATTGGTTCAGCCCCAGCATTTT. Protein sequence: CASSQDPPGALVQPQHF.

To note about this clonotype: This may be a read error, as it is one base from a much larger clone. Lacking the conserved final phenylalanine or tryptophan, this CDR3 likely reflects a read error. The V call is TRBV6-6, the J call TRBJ2-7, with 10 bases that match TRBD2. The CDR3 is made up of 15 amino acids. The V and J ends lost 6 bases and 2 bases, in that order; junction bases with no gene match: 7. From germline, CDR1 is MNHNY and CDR2 SVGAGI (reference sequence). The chain's CDR3 is CASRNRAGGTYEQYI. CDR3 coding DNA: TGTGCCAGCAGAAACCGAGCGGGAGGGACCTACGAGCAGTACATC.

This sequence joins TRBV7-2 and TRBJ1-2; 9 bases match TRBD1. Per the germline V gene, CDR1 is SGHTA and CDR2 is FQGNSA. V lost 2 bases and J lost 6; bases outside the gene matches: 1. The CDR3 length is 13 residues. CDR3 coding DNA: TGTGCCAGCAGCTTATGGACAGGGGATGGCTACACCTTC. This encodes CASSLWTGDGYTF.

The chain combines TRBV19 with TRBJ1-2, with D possibly being TRBD1 (5 bases). This CDR3 comprises 12 residues. Germline V lookup: CDR1 LNHDA, CDR2 SQIVND (reference sequence). Trimming took off 6 bases at V and 7 bases at J, with 12 bases between the two ends. CDR3 sequence (DNA): TGTGCCAGTAGGCAGGGCCAGAGTGGCTACACCTTC. This gives the protein CASRQGQSGYTF. Complete variable domain (other parts from reference TRBV19 and TRBJ1-2): DGGITQSPKYLFRKEGQNVTLSCEQNLNHDAMYWYRQDPGQGLRLIYYSQIVNDFQKGDIAEGYSVSREKKESFPLTVTSAQKNPTAFYLCASRQGQSGYTFGSGTRLTVV.

In its sample, this clonotype was seen a few times. V usage is TRBV6-2 or TRBV6-3 and J usage is TRBJ2-3; TRBD1 matches at 7 bases. The length of the CDR3 is 15 residues. CDR1 is MNHEY, CDR2 SVGEGT, per germline. Trimming took 6 bases from V and 2 from J; bases not matched to a gene: 8. The CDR3 protein is CASREGGAHTDTQYF. CDR3 DNA sequence: TGTGCCAGCAGGGAAGGGGGCGCCCACACAGATACGCAGTATTTT.

This clonotype was recorded a few times. J is TRBJ1-5 and V is TRBV6-1; no definite D call. The V end was cut by 4 bases, the J end by 0 bases, with 13 bases between. Germline values: CDR1 MNHNS, CDR2 SASEGT. CDR3 size: 16 residues. Here the CDR3 DNA reads TGTGCCAGCAGTGGACGCCGAGGGAGTAGCAATCAGCCCCAGCATTTT. Translation: CASSGRRGSSNQPQHF.

This clonotype was counted many times. The chain links TRBV11-3 to TRBJ1-5; D gene ambiguous. The CDR3 runs to 15 residues. Germline CDR1 is SGHNT and CDR2 is YENEEA. V lost 2 bases, J lost 2 bases, and 10 bases lay in between. CDR3 region: CASSLWCQGNQPQHF. Written as DNA, the CDR3 is TGTGCCAGCAGCTTATGGTGTCAGGGCAATCAGCCCCAGCATTTT.

This clonotype has just a few counts. J is TRBJ2-1 and V is TRBV6-2 or TRBV6-3, with 12 bases lining up with TRBD2. J gave up 4 bases and V 2 bases, and 6 bases lay outside the gene matches. Per the germline V gene, CDR1 is MNHEY and CDR2 is SVGEGT. The CDR3 loop spans 17 amino acids. CDR3: CASSYRTSGILYNEQFF. CDR3 nucleotide sequence: TGTGCCAGCAGTTACCGGACTAGCGGGATCCTTTACAATGAGCAGTTCTTC.

V is TRBV29-1 and J is TRBJ2-7; D gene uncertain. V lost 5 bases and J 0 bases, leaving 8 bases between the germline ends. Germline loops: CDR1 SQVTM, CDR2 ANQGSEA. The CDR3 spans 12 residues. CDR3 coding DNA: TGCAGCGTTCCTGGACCCTCCTACGAGCAGTACTTC. It codes for CSVPGPSYEQYF.

V is TRBV25-1 and J is TRBJ2-2; 7 positions agree with TRBD1. The germline CDR1 and CDR2 sequences are MGHDK and SYGVNS. V lost 4 bases to trimming and J lost 2 bases; unmatched junction nucleotides: 16. The CDR3 runs 19 residues. CDR3 sequence (DNA): TGTGCCAGCAGTGCCCAAAAAAGTCCCAGACAGGGTAACACCGGGGAGCTGTTTTTT. As protein: CASSAQKSPRQGNTGELFF.

The chain recombines TRBV6-5 with TRBJ1-4; D is undetermined. The V and J ends lost 8 bases and 4 bases respectively, with 11 bases between them. CDR3 length equals 13 residues. Per germline, CDR1 MNHEY and CDR2 SVGAGI. The CDR3 spells CASQRGRNEKLFF. CDR3 in DNA: TGTGCCAGCCAGAGAGGCCGTAATGAAAAACTGTTTTTT.

The sample holds a few counts of this clonotype. The gene calls are TRBV6-2 or TRBV6-3 and TRBJ1-2, with a possible D match to TRBD1 (6 bases). CDR1 MNHEY and CDR2 SVGEGT come from the germline V gene. The CDR3 consists of 15 residues. Trimming took 6 bases from V and 4 from J, leaving 18 bases between them. CDR3 loop: CASRDPRGPGYGYTF. The CDR3 coding sequence is TGTGCCAGCAGGGATCCCCGGGGGCCTGGCTATGGCTACACCTTC.

This clonotype has a handful of counts. V is TRBV4-3 and J is TRBJ1-5; D is perhaps TRBD1 (5 bases). The V end was cut by 0 bases, the J end by 9 bases, with 9 bases between. Germline loops: CDR1 LGHNA, CDR2 YSLEER. The CDR3 is 13 residues long. The CDR3 is CASSQETGLPQHF. CDR3 coding DNA: TGCGCCAGCAGCCAAGAAACGGGACTGCCCCAGCATTTT.

This rearrangement joins TRBV20-1 to TRBJ1-2, with 9 nucleotides matching TRBD1. Germline CDR1 is DFQATT and CDR2 is SNEGSKA (reference sequence). The CDR3 has 14 residues. V shed 6 bases, J shed 8 bases, and the junction held 13 bases outside the gene matches. In nucleotides, the CDR3 is TGCAGTGCGGAGGGACAGGGTGGGATGTGGGGCTACACCTTC. This sequence encodes CSAEGQGGMWGYTF.

This clonotype was seen only a few times. The chain couples TRBV6-1 to TRBJ2-3, with TRBD2 matching 10 bases. V lost 2 bases, J lost 4 bases, and 12 bases stayed unmatched. Germline V lookup: CDR1 MNHNS, CDR2 SASEGT. This CDR3 is 18 amino acids long. The CDR3 nucleotides read TGTGCCAGCAGTGAAACTTACGGGGCTAGCGGGAGCGCAGATACGCAGTATTTT. Its protein product is CASSETYGASGSADTQYF.

This chain connects TRBV14 to TRBJ2-3; the D is unclear. CDR3 length: 13 amino acids. V lost 1 base and J lost 2, with 4 bases in between. Germline V lookup: CDR1 SGHDN, CDR2 FVKESK. The CDR3 protein is CASSQGPTDTQYF. As DNA, the CDR3 is TGTGCCAGCAGCCAAGGCCCCACAGATACGCAGTATTTT.